Listed below are T cell receptor beta chains from one sample, sequenced in a study of cytomegalovirus exposure and HLA in healthy donors. The assay was immunoSEQ multiplex PCR, and TCRdb's table has in-frame clones only and misses some. Recorded for this sample: tens of thousands of clones. The sequencing input was PBMCs. These receptors were obtained from a woman aged 30 to 39 in good health and CMV-seronegative. Each CDR3 is given with its conserved first and last residue. The order of the fields is J gene, V gene, D gene, CDR3 protein, CDR3 DNA. A D gene is named only where the DNA matches it firmly.

J: TRBJ2-7
V: TRBV20-1
D: -
CDR3: CSARGDYEQYF
DNA: TGCAGTGCTCGGGGAGACTACGAGCAGTACTTC

J: TRBJ1-2
V: TRBV10-1
D: -
CDR3: CASSEETNYGYTF
DNA: TGCGCCAGCAGTGAGGAGACAAACTATGGCTACACCTTC

J: TRBJ2-2
V: TRBV7-9
D: -
CDR3: CASSPREYGGELFF
DNA: TGTGCCAGCAGCCCGAGGGAGTACGGCGGGGAGCTGTTTTTT

J: TRBJ2-2
V: TRBV28
D: TRBD2
CDR3: CASSAGVRGTGELFF
DNA: TGTGCCAGCAGTGCGGGGGTCCGCGGCACCGGGGAGCTGTTTTTT

J: TRBJ1-1
V: TRBV30
D: -
CDR3: CASYPGQRNTEAFF
DNA: TGTGCCTCGTACCCTGGACAGCGAAACACTGAAGCTTTCTTT

J: TRBJ2-7
V: TRBV4-1
D: TRBD2
CDR3: CASSQDSTSGRDEQYF
DNA: TGCGCCAGCAGCCAAGATAGCACTAGCGGGAGAGACGAGCAGTACTTC

J: TRBJ1-4
V: TRBV6-6
D: -
CDR3: CASTLQGTTNEKLFF
DNA: TGTGCCAGCACCCTTCAGGGAACGACTAATGAAAAACTGTTTTTT

J: TRBJ2-1
V: TRBV15
D: -
CDR3: CATSRGGAGGYNEQFF
DNA: TGTGCCACCAGCAGGGGTGGAGCGGGCGGTTACAATGAGCAGTTCTTC

J: TRBJ1-1
V: TRBV19
D: TRBD1
CDR3: CASSADRESTEAFF
DNA: TGTGCCAGTAGTGCAGACAGGGAGAGCACTGAAGCTTTCTTT

J: TRBJ2-5
V: TRBV5-1
D: -
CDR3: CASSLVAGSRETQYF
DNA: TGCGCCAGCAGCTTGGTGGCAGGGTCGCGGGAGACCCAGTACTTC

J: TRBJ1-4
V: TRBV5-1
D: -
CDR3: CASRVGVAGEKLFF
DNA: TGCGCCAGCCGCGTGGGGGTTGCAGGGGAAAAACTGTTTTTT

J: TRBJ1-2
V: TRBV6-5
D: -
CDR3: CASSKNRRGVYGYTF
DNA: TGTGCCAGCAGCAAAAACAGGCGCGGGGTCTATGGCTACACCTTC

J: TRBJ1-4
V: TRBV4-1
D: TRBD1
CDR3: CASSQMGQPRAEKLFF
DNA: TGCGCCAGCAGCCAGATGGGACAGCCAAGGGCTGAAAAACTGTTTTTT

J: TRBJ1-2
V: TRBV28
D: -
CDR3: CASSFPVQVGYTF
DNA: TGTGCCAGCAGTTTCCCCGTCCAGGTCGGCTACACCTTC

J: TRBJ2-7
V: TRBV5-1
D: -
CDR3: CASSLGSTRGTYEQYF
DNA: TGCGCCAGCAGCTTGGGGTCCACAAGGGGTACCTACGAGCAGTACTTC

J: TRBJ2-5
V: TRBV7-9
D: -
CDR3: CASSFRLQETQYF
DNA: TGTGCCAGCAGCTTTCGGTTACAAGAGACCCAGTACTTC

J: TRBJ1-1
V: TRBV18
D: -
CDR3: CASSSGVMNTEAFF
DNA: TGTGCCAGCTCATCGGGAGTCATGAACACTGAAGCTTTCTTT

J: TRBJ2-1
V: TRBV19
D: -
CDR3: CASSGPTSYNEQFF
DNA: TGTGCCAGTAGTGGCCCAACTAGCTACAATGAGCAGTTCTTC

J: TRBJ1-2
V: TRBV7-9
D: -
CDR3: CASSGYRDSKGYGYTF
DNA: TGTGCCAGCAGCGGTTACCGGGACTCAAAGGGCTATGGCTACACCTTC

J: TRBJ2-1
V: TRBV5-6
D: TRBD2
CDR3: CASSWRGIRWGDEQFF
DNA: TGTGCCAGCAGCTGGCGGGGGATCCGGTGGGGCGATGAGCAGTTCTTC

J: TRBJ2-1
V: TRBV18
D: -
CDR3: CASSPTGRGENEQFF
DNA: TGTGCCAGCTCACCGACAGGGCGGGGTGAAAATGAGCAGTTCTTC

J: TRBJ2-3
V: TRBV29-1
D: TRBD2
CDR3: CSAAGGRTDTQYF
DNA: TGCAGCGCAGCGGGGGGACGCACAGATACGCAGTATTTT

J: TRBJ2-1
V: TRBV5-4
D: TRBD2
CDR3: CASSNGLDFYNEQFF
DNA: TGTGCCAGCAGCAACGGACTAGACTTTTACAATGAGCAGTTCTTC

J: TRBJ1-2
V: TRBV2
D: TRBD1
CDR3: CASSLLVTGGTGYTF
DNA: TGTGCCAGCAGTTTACTGGTAACAGGGGGAACTGGCTACACCTTC

J: TRBJ1-1
V: TRBV5-1
D: -
CDR3: CASSLEGMNTEAFF
DNA: TGCGCCAGCAGCTTGGAGGGGATGAACACTGAAGCTTTCTTT

J: TRBJ1-6
V: TRBV25-1
D: TRBD1
CDR3: CASSEARGFNSPLHF
DNA: TGTGCCAGCAGTGAGGCCAGGGGGTTTAATTCACCCCTCCACTTT

J: TRBJ2-7
V: TRBV6-1
D: TRBD2
CDR3: CASSEALAGGAYEQYF
DNA: TGTGCCAGCAGTGAAGCACTCGCGGGGGGGGCCTACGAGCAGTACTTC